The 18 T cell receptor beta chains below all came from one sample that was sequenced in a study of T cell responses to AZD1222 COVID-19 vaccine. Some clones are missing from TCRdb's copy, which holds only in-frame ones; the method was immunoSEQ multiplex PCR. The sample lists about 200,000 clones, 85% to 95% occurring once. Sequencing was performed on peripheral blood, taken on day 0 of MenACWY control vaccination. Source of these receptors: an adult in good health.

The rearrangement joins TRBV4-3 to TRBJ2-3; D unresolved. The CDR3 is 14 amino acids. The V end was cut by 1 base, the J end by 1 base, with 6 bases between. CDR1 is LGHNA, CDR2 YSLEER, per germline. DNA of the CDR3: TGCGCCAGCAGCCAAGGCAGAGGCACAGATACGCAGTATTTT. Translating it yields CASSQGRGTDTQYF.

The chain joins TRBV4-1 to TRBJ1-4, with D uncertain. CDR1 and CDR2 (germline): MGHRA, YSYEKL. V was trimmed by 2 bases and J by 8 bases, leaving 18 bases between them. CDR3 length equals 16 residues. The DNA of the CDR3 is TGCGCCAGCAGCCAAATTCGATTAGGGTCAGGAGAAAAACTGTTTTTT. It codes for CASSQIRLGSGEKLFF.

The chain combines TRBV5-4 with TRBJ2-3; TRBD2 is a possible D gene (6 bases). Per the germline V gene, CDR1 is SGHNT and CDR2 is YYREEE (reference sequence). Between the trimmed V and J ends, which lost 4 bases and 4 bases, there was a span of 16 bases. CDR3 length: 15 amino acids. CDR3 residues: CASSGGWGRSDTQYF. The DNA for the CDR3 is TGTGCCAGCAGCGGGGGGTGGGGTCGGTCAGATACGCAGTATTTT.

This clone was seen once. The chain couples TRBV12-3 or TRBV12-4 to TRBJ1-3, with no clear D. V lost 2 bases and J 0 bases, leaving 2 bases between the germline ends. The CDR3 spans 13 residues. The CDR3 DNA reads as TGTGCCAGCAGTTTAATCTCTGGAAACACCATATATTTT. This codes for CASSLISGNTIYF.

The CDR3 protein is CASSQEWWGAPNTEAFF. CDR3 coding DNA: TGTGCCAGCAGCCAAGAATGGTGGGGGGCACCGAACACTGAAGCTTTCTTT. V and J are TRBV3-1 (or the pseudogene TRBV3-2) and TRBJ1-1; D may be TRBD1 (6 bases). The CDR3 totals 17 residues. V was trimmed by 0 bases and J by 1 base, leaving 15 bases between them. Per germline, CDR1 LGHDT and CDR2 YNNKEL (reference sequence).

V is TRBV24-1 and J is TRBJ1-3; D perhaps matches TRBD1 (5 bases). The CDR3 loop spans 17 amino acids. V was shortened by 9 bases and J by 8 bases, with 28 bases between the two germline ends. CDR1 and CDR2 from the germline V gene are KGHDR and SFDVKD. The CDR3 DNA is TGTGCCACCGCAAGGGGTTGGTCTCGGCCGCGGGGGGACACCATATATTTT. Translating gives CATARGWSRPRGDTIYF.

Here the CDR3 DNA reads TGCGCCAGCAGCCAAGAACAGAACCGGGGTATCATCTACGAGCAGTACTTC. Amino acid sequence: CASSQEQNRGIIYEQYF. This chain uses TRBV4-1 with TRBJ2-7, with a possible D match to TRBD2 (5 bases). Germline assignment: CDR1 MGHRA and CDR2 YSYEKL. This CDR3 is built from 17 residues. V was clipped by 0 bases and J by 3 bases, with 18 bases between them.

The chain couples TRBV28 to TRBJ1-2; weak D call: TRBD1 (5 bases). Looked up from germline, CDR1 is MDHEN and CDR2 is SYDVKM. Trimming left V 4 bases short and J 2 bases short, with 14 bases between. The CDR3 length is 15 residues. CDR3 loop: CASSSSGADNYGYTF. The CDR3 DNA reads TGTGCCAGCAGTTCCAGCGGGGCAGACAACTATGGCTACACCTTC.

The chain uses TRBV11-2 and TRBJ2-6; D is perhaps TRBD2 (6 bases). Germline lookup yields CDR1 SGHAT and CDR2 FQNNGV. V was shortened by 3 bases and J by 2 bases, with 11 bases between the two germline ends. CDR3 length: 16 residues. Here the CDR3 reads CASSLWGGAGANVLTF. For the CDR3, the DNA is TGTGCCAGCAGCTTGTGGGGCGGGGCTGGGGCCAACGTCCTGACTTTC.

V gene TRBV6-5 combines with J gene TRBJ1-5; 11 bases are shared with TRBD1. The CDR3 covers 14 residues. Germline V gene data show CDR1 as MNHEY and CDR2 as SVGAGI. V was pared by 7 bases and J by 6 bases, with 5 bases of the junction left unmatched. CDR3 in amino acids: CASMSGQGGQPQHF. In DNA, the CDR3 is TGTGCCAGCATGTCGGGACAGGGGGGTCAGCCCCAGCATTTT.

The chain has TRBV5-5 and TRBJ2-5; TRBD2 agrees at 7 bases. V trimming: 4 bases; J trimming: 1 base; junction bases outside the gene matches: 10. The CDR3 spans 16 residues. In germline, CDR1 is SGHKS, CDR2 YYEKEE (reference sequence). This CDR3 reads CASSRTGGRGQETQYF. The CDR3 DNA follows: TGTGCCAGCAGCCGGACGGGGGGAAGGGGCCAAGAGACCCAGTACTTC.

V gene TRBV11-2 combines with J gene TRBJ2-7; no definite D call. Germline-derived CDR1 and CDR2 are SGHAT and FQNNGV. CDR3 size: 15 residues. Trimming took 1 base from V and 0 from J, leaving 10 bases between them. CDR3 sequence reads: CASSLVLDGSYEQYF. CDR3 coding DNA: TGTGCCAGCAGCTTAGTTCTAGACGGCTCCTACGAGCAGTACTTC. Combining the CDR3 with reference TRBV11-2 and TRBJ2-7 gives the whole variable domain EAGVAQSPRYKIIEKRQSVAFWCNPISGHATLYWYQQILGQGPKLLIQFQNNGVVDDSQLPKDRFSAERLKGVDSTLKIQPAKLEDSAVYLCASSLVLDGSYEQYFGPGTRLTVT.

This clone was detected only once. The chain carries TRBV23-1 and TRBJ2-1; 11 bases agree with TRBD2. TRBV23-1 qualifies as an ORF whose function is uncertain. This CDR3 is 16 amino acids long. V shed 2 bases and J 4 bases; nucleotides not matched to a gene: 4. The CDR3 coding sequence is TGCGCCAGCAGTCAACACACTAGCGGGGGTTACAATGAGCAGTTCTTC. This translates into CASSQHTSGGYNEQFF.

Concerning this clone: This CDR3 is also generated by other DNA sequences in the sample. The V and J genes are TRBV5-1 and TRBJ1-6; TRBD1 agrees at 9 bases. CDR1 and CDR2 from the germline V gene are SGHRS and YFSETQ. The CDR3 runs to 14 residues. V shed 2 bases and J 9 bases; nucleotides not matched to a gene: 3. The CDR3: CASSLGQGSSPLHF. CDR3 sequence (DNA): TGCGCCAGCAGCTTAGGACAGGGGAGTTCACCCCTCCACTTT.

The chain has TRBV6-5 and TRBJ1-6, with unresolved D. CDR3 length: 14 residues. V lost 2 bases to trimming and J lost 9 bases, with 11 bases between them. The V gene's germline CDR1 is MNHEY and CDR2 SVGAGI. CDR3 region: CASSYAGVRSPLHF. In DNA, the CDR3 is TGTGCCAGCAGTTACGCCGGTGTCCGTTCACCCCTCCACTTT.

The J gene is TRBJ1-4, the V gene TRBV3-1 (or the pseudogene TRBV3-2), with unresolved D. Germline values: CDR1 LGHDT, CDR2 YNNKEL (reference sequence). The CDR3 runs to 13 residues. V was trimmed by 3 bases and J by 7 bases, leaving 9 bases between them. The CDR3 nucleotides are TGTGCCAGCAGCCACCGAACCACTGAAAAACTGTTTTTT. Its translation: CASSHRTTEKLFF.

V and J are TRBV7-6 and TRBJ2-3; D not certain. V was cut by 5 bases and J by 2 bases, with 14 bases left in between. The CDR3 loop spans 15 amino acids. In germline, CDR1 is SGHVS, CDR2 FNYEAQ. The CDR3 DNA sequence: TGTGCCAGCAGCCTGAGTGACATCTCCACAGATACGCAGTATTTT. Translated, it gives CASSLSDISTDTQYF.

The V and J genes are TRBV28 and TRBJ1-1; D uncertain. The V end lost 8 bases, the J end lost 5 bases, and 12 bases lay between the germline ends. Germline CDR1 MDHEN, CDR2 SYDVKM. The CDR3 is 12 amino acids. The CDR3 nucleotides are TGTGCCAGCGTAAGCGGAGAGACTGAAGCTTTCTTT. Amino acid sequence: CASVSGETEAFF.